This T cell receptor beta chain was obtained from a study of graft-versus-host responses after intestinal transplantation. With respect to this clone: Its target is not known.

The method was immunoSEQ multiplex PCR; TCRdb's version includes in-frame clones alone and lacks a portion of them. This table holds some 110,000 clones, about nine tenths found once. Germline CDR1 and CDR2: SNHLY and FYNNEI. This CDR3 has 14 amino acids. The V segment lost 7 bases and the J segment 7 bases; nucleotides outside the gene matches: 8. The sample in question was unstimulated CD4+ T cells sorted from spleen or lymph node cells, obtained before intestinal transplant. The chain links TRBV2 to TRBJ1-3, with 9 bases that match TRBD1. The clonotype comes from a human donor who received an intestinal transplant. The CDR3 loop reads CASTRPGQGNTIYF. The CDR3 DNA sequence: TGTGCCAGCACTAGACCGGGACAGGGCAACACCATATATTTT.